The 8 T cell receptor beta chains presented below share a single source sample, sequenced in a study of blood T cell repertoires in COVID-19. Repertoires were generated with immunoSEQ multiplex PCR, while TCRdb's copy carries only in-frame clones and drops some. Of fewer than 80,000 clones listed, 70% to 75% are singletons. Sequencing was done on a sample of peripheral blood. These receptors originate from a man in his 60s with acute or convalescent COVID-19.

V and J are TRBV12-3 or TRBV12-4 and TRBJ2-7; 8 bases match TRBD1. The CDR3 extends over 13 amino acids. The junction had 11 bases not matched to a gene; V was cut back by 6 bases and J by 10 bases. The chain's CDR3 is CASSPGQGLVQYF. In DNA form, the CDR3 reads TGTGCCAGCAGCCCCGGACAGGGTCTGGTTCAGTACTTC.

This clone was recorded only once. V and J are TRBV2 and TRBJ2-5; 9 bases match TRBD2. There are 14 residues in the CDR3. Germline V lookup: CDR1 SNHLY, CDR2 FYNNEI. With 7 bases clipped from V and 2 bases from J, the junction kept 5 bases outside the gene matches. This chain's CDR3 is CASKMTSGQETQYF. The CDR3 DNA reads as TGTGCCAGCAAAATGACTAGCGGACAAGAGACCCAGTACTTC.

The chain has TRBV11-3 and TRBJ2-2; 11 bases map to TRBD2. V lost 4 bases and J lost 4; bases outside the gene matches: 8. Germline assignment: CDR1 SGHNT and CDR2 YENEEA. The CDR3 extends over 17 amino acids. CDR3 DNA: TGTGCCAGCAGCTCCATAGCGGGGGGGCCAGGCACCGGGGAGCTGTTTTTT. It encodes CASSSIAGGPGTGELFF.

This clone was seen more than once but under ten times. V is TRBV5-1 and J is TRBJ2-1; 9 bases map to TRBD2. This CDR3 spans 15 amino acids. Unmatched junction bases numbered 10, after V lost 5 bases and J lost 7 bases. Germline V gene data show CDR1 as SGHRS and CDR2 as YFSETQ. CDR3 DNA: TGCGCCAGCAGTAAAGATAGCGGGGGCTCAAATGAGCAGTTCTTC. Its protein product is CASSKDSGGSNEQFF.

V and J are TRBV2 and TRBJ2-7, with D maybe TRBD1 (6 bases). V dropped 5 bases and J dropped 6 bases, with 17 bases sitting between them. Germline-derived CDR1 and CDR2 are SNHLY and FYNNEI. The CDR3 covers 14 residues. The CDR3 sequence is CASSQNRDPGEQYF. CDR3 coding DNA: TGTGCCAGCAGTCAGAACAGGGACCCCGGCGAGCAGTACTTC.

This sequence joins TRBV28 and TRBJ2-5; 7 nucleotides agree with TRBD2. The CDR3 consists of 16 residues. With V trimmed by 3 bases and J by 5 bases, 12 bases remained unmatched. The germline V gene encodes CDR1 MDHEN and CDR2 SYDVKM. CDR3 sequence: CASSFQGGRNEETQYF. The DNA of the CDR3 is TGTGCCAGCAGTTTTCAGGGCGGGAGAAACGAGGAGACCCAGTACTTC.

V usage is TRBV5-1 and J usage is TRBJ1-2; 7 nucleotides line up with TRBD1. The CDR3 sequence is 16 residues long. Unmatched junction bases numbered 10, after V lost 0 bases and J lost 5 bases. CDR1 is SGHRS and CDR2 is YFSETQ in the germline V gene. The CDR3 sequence is CASSLESPRQGYGYTF. Written as DNA, the CDR3 is TGCGCCAGCAGCTTGGAATCCCCGAGACAGGGATATGGCTACACCTTC.

The chain uses TRBV3-1 (or the pseudogene TRBV3-2) and TRBJ2-5, with a possible D match to TRBD1 (8 bases). The CDR3 consists of 16 residues. Trimming removed 4 bases from V and 4 bases from J, with 19 bases in between. From germline, CDR1 is LGHDT and CDR2 YNNKEL (reference sequence). The DNA for the CDR3 is TGTGCCAGCAGCCCTACTGACAGGGGAGGGGCAGAGACCCAGTACTTC. Protein sequence: CASSPTDRGGAETQYF.